This TCR beta chain was captured by sequencing in a study of neoadjuvant anti-PD-1 for oral cavity cancer. Measured with immunoSEQ multiplex PCR; TCRdb has only the in-frame clones, and not every one. The repertoire holds around 70,000 clones, roughly 85% seen once, with nearly 3.5% in the top ten. Time point noted: after neoadjuvant nivolumab, at surgical resection. Patients were newly diagnosed with stage II-IVA oral cavity squamous cell carcinoma without prior systemic or radiation treatment. No culture or expansion preceded analysis of these blood cells. The CDR3 runs 13 residues. V lost 8 bases and J lost 3, with 13 bases in between. The V gene's germline CDR1 is MNHEY and CDR2 SVGAGI. Findings and limits, study-wide: With three patients per group, TCR findings need larger cohorts. Higher pretreatment blood Treg/Th17 ratios correlated with higher pretreatment blood and lower post-treatment tumor TCRbeta clonality.

Note on this clone: Antigen unknown.

The rearrangement joins TRBV6-5 to TRBJ1-2; D possibly corresponds to TRBD1 (5 bases). Sequences were derived from PBMCs, sampled after nivolumab (anti-PD-1) treatment. The clonotype was recovered from a person between 40 and 80 years old with oral cavity squamous cell carcinoma. CDR3 in amino acids: CASLGHQDYGYTF. CDR3 sequence (DNA): TGTGCCAGCTTAGGACACCAGGACTATGGCTACACCTTC.